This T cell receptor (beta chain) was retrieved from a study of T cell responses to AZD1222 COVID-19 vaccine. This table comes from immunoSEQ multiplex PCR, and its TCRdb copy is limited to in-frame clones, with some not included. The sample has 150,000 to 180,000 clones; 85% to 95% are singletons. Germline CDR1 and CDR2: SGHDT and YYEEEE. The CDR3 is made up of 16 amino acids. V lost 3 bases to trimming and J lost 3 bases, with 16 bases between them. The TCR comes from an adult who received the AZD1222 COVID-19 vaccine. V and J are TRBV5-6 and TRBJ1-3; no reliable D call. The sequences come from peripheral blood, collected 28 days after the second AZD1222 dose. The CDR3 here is CASSYDIGVYGNTIYF. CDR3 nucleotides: TGTGCCAGCAGCTATGACATAGGCGTGTATGGAAACACCATATATTTT.